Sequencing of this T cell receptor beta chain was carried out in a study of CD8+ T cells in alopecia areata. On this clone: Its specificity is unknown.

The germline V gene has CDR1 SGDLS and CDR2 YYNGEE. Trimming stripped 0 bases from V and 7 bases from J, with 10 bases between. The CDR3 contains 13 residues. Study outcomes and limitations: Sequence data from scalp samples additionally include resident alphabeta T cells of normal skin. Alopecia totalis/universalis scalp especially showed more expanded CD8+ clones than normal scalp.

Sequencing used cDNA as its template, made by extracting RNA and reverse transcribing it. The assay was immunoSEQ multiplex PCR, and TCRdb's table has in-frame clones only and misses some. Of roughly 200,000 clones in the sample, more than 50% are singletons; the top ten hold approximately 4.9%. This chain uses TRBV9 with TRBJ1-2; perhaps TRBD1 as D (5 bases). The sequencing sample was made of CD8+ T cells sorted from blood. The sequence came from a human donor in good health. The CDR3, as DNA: TGTGCCAGCAGCGTAGGGGGCGTCGGTGGCTACACCTTC. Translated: CASSVGGVGGYTF.